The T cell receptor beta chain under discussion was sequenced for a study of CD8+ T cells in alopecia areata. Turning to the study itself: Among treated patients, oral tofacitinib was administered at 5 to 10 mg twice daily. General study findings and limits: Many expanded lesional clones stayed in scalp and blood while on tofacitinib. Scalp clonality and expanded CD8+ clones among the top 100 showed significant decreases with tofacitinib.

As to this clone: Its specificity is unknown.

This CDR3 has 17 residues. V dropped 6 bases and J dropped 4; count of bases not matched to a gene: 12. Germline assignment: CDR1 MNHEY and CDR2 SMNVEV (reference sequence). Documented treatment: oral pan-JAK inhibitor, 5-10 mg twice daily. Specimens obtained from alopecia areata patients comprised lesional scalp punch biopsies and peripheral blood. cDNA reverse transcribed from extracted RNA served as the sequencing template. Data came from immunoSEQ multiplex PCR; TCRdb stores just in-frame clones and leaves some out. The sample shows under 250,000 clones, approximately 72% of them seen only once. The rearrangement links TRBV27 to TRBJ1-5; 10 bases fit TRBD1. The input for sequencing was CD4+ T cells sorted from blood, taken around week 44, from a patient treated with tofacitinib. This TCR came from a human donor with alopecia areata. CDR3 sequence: CASSSDGQGGKNQPQHF. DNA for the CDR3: TGTGCCAGCAGCTCCGATGGACAGGGGGGAAAGAATCAGCCCCAGCATTTT.